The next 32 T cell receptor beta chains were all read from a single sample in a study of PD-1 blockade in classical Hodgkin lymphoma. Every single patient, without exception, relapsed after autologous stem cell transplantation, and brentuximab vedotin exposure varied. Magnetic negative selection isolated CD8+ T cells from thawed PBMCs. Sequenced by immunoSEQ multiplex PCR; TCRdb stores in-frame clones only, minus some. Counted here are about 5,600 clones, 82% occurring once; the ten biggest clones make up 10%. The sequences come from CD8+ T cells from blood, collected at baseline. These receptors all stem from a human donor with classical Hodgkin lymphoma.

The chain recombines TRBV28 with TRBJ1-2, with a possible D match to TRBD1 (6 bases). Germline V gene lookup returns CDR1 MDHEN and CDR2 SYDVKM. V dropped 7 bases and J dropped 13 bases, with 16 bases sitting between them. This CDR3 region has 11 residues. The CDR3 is CASTSGQFLTF. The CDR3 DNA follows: TGTGCCAGCACCTCGGGACAATTTCTCACCTTC.

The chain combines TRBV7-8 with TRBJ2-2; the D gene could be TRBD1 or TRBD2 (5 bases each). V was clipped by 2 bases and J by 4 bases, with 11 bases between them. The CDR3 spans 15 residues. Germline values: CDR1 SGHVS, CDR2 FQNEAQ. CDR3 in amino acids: CASSLTTGGTGELFF. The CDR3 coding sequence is TGTGCCAGCAGCTTAACTACAGGAGGCACCGGGGAGCTGTTTTTT.

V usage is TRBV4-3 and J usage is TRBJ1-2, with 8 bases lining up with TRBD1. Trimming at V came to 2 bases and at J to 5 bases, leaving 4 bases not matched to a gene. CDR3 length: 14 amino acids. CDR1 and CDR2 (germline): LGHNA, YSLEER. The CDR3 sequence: CASSQTGGGYGYTF. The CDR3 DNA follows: TGCGCCAGCAGCCAAACAGGGGGGGGTTATGGCTACACCTTC.

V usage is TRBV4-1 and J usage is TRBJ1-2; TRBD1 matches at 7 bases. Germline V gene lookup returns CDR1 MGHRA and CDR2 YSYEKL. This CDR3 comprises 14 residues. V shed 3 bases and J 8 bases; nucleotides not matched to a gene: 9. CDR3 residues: CASSQTGTALGYTF. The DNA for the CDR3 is TGCGCCAGCAGCCAGACCGGGACAGCCCTCGGCTACACCTTC.

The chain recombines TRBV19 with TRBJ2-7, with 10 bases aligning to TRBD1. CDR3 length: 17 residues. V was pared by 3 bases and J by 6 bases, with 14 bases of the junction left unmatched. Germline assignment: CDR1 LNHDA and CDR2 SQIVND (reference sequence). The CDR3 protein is CASSILDRGQLITEQYF. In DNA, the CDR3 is TGTGCCAGTAGTATCCTCGACAGGGGGCAACTGATCACCGAGCAGTACTTC.

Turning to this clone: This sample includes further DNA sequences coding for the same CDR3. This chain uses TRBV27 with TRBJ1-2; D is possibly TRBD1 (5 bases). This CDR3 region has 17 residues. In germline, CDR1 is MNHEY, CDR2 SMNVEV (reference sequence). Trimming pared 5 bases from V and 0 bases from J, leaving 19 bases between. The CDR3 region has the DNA TGTGCCAGCAGTCCCAGGGCTGGGGGGGGATCTAACTATGGCTACACCTTC. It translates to CASSPRAGGGSNYGYTF.

The CDR3: CASSILTGYGTNEKLFF. As DNA, the CDR3 is TGTGCCAGCAGTATACTGACAGGGTACGGGACTAATGAAAAACTGTTTTTT. The chain employs TRBV28 and TRBJ1-4; 7 bases fit TRBD1. The CDR3 totals 17 residues. In germline, CDR1 is MDHEN, CDR2 SYDVKM. Germline trimming cut 5 bases from V and 2 bases from J; bases unmatched to any gene: 11.

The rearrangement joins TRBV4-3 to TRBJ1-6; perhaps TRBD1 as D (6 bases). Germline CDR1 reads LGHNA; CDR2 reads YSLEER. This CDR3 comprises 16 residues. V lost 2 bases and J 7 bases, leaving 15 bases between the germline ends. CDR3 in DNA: TGCGCCAGCAGCCAATATTCAGGACAGATAAATTCACCCCTCCACTTT. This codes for CASSQYSGQINSPLHF.

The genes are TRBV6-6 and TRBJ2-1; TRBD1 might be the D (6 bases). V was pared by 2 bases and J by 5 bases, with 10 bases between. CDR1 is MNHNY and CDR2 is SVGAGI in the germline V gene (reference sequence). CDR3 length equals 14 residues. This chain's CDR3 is CASSYPGHNNEQFF. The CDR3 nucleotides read TGTGCCAGCAGTTACCCGGGACACAACAATGAGCAGTTCTTC.

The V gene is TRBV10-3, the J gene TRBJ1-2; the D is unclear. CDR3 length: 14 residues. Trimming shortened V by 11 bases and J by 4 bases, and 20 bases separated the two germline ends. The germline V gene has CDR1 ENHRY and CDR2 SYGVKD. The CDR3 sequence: CAVGPEQLTYGYTF. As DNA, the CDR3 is TGTGCCGTCGGGCCGGAACAGCTCACCTATGGCTACACCTTC.

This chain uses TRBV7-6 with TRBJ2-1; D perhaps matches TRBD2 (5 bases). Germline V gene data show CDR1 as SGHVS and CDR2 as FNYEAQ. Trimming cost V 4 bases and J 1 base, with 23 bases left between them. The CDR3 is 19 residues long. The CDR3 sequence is CASSSRTPRDLNSYNEQFF. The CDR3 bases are TGTGCCAGCAGCTCGAGGACTCCTCGCGATCTTAATTCCTACAATGAGCAGTTCTTC.

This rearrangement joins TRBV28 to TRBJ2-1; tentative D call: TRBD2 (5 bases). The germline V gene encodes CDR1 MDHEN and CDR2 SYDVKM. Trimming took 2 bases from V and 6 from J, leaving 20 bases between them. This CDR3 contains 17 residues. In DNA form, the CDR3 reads TGTGCCAGCAGTTTAATTAGGGAGAAACGTAATATCAATGAGCAGTTCTTC. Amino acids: CASSLIREKRNINEQFF.

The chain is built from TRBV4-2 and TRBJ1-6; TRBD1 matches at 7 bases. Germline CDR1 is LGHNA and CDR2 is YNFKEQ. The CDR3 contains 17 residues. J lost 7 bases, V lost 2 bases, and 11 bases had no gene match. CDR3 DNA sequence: TGTGCCAGCAGCCAACTTTCAGGGGGAGGCCGAAATTCACCCCTCCACTTT. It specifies CASSQLSGGGRNSPLHF.

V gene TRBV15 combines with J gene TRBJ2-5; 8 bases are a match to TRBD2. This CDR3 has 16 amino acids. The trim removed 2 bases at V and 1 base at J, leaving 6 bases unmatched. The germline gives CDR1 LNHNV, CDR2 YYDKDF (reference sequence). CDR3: CATSRYGGAVQETQYF. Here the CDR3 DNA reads TGTGCCACCAGCAGATACGGGGGGGCGGTCCAAGAGACCCAGTACTTC.

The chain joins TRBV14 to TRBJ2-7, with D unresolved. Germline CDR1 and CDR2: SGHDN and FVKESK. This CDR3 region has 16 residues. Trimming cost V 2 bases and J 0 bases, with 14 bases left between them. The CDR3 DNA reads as TGTGCCAGCAGCCAACTAGGCGGAACTTTCTCCTACGAGCAGTACTTC. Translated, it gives CASSQLGGTFSYEQYF.

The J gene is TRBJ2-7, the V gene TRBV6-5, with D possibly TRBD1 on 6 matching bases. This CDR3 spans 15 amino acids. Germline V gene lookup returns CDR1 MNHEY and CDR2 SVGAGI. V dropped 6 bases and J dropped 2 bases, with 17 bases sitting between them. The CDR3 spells CASRTGYSPTYEQYF. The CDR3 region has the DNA TGTGCCAGCAGGACAGGTTACTCCCCCACCTACGAGCAGTACTTC.

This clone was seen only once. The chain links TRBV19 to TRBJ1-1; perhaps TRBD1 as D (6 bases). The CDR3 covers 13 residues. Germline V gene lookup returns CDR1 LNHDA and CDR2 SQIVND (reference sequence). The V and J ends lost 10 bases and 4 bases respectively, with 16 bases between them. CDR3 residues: CATRPGAITEAFF. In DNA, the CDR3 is TGTGCCACCCGTCCAGGGGCGATCACTGAAGCTTTCTTT.

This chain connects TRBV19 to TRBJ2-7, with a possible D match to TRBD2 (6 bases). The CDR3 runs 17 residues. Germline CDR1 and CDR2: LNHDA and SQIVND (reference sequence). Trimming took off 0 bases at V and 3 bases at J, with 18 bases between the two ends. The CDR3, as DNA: TGTGCCAGTAGTATAGAGGGGCAACCCGGAGGGTACTACGAGCAGTACTTC. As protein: CASSIEGQPGGYYEQYF.

In DNA form, the CDR3 reads TGTGCCAGCAGGAACAGTCTGTCCTACGAGCAGTACTTC. It specifies CASRNSLSYEQYF. The chain recombines TRBV11-2 with TRBJ2-7; D gene uncertain. The CDR3 has 13 residues. The germline V gene has CDR1 SGHAT and CDR2 FQNNGV. V lost 6 bases and J lost 1, with 10 bases in between.

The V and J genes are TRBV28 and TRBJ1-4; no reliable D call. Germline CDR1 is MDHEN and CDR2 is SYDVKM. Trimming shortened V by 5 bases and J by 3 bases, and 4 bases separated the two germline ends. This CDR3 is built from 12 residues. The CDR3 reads CASSPPNEKLFF. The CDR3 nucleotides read TGTGCCAGCAGTCCCCCTAATGAAAAACTGTTTTTT.

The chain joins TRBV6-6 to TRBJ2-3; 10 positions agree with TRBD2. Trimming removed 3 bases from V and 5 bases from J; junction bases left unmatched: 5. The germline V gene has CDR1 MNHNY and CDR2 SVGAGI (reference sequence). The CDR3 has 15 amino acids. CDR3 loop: CASSYTSGEVDTQYF. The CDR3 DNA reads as TGTGCCAGCAGTTATACTAGCGGGGAGGTAGATACGCAGTATTTT.

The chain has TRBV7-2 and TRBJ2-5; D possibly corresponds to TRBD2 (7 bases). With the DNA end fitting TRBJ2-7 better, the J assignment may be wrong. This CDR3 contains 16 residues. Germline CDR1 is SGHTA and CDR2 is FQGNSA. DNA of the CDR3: TGTGCCAGCAGCCCGAGGGGGAAGCGGGGCTCATACGAGCAGTACTTC. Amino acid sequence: CASSPRGKRGSYEQYF.

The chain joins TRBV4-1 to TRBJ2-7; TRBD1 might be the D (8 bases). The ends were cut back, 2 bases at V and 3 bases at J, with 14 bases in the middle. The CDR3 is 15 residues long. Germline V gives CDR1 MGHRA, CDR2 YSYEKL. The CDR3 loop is CASSQLTGEGYEQYF. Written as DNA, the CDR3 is TGCGCCAGCAGCCAACTGACAGGGGAGGGCTACGAGCAGTACTTC.

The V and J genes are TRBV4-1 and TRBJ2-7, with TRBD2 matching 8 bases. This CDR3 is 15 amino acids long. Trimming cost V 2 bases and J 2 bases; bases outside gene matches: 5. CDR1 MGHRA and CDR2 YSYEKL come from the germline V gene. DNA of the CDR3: TGCGCCAGCAGCCAAATAGGAGCGGGGGCCTACGAGCAGTACTTC. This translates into CASSQIGAGAYEQYF.

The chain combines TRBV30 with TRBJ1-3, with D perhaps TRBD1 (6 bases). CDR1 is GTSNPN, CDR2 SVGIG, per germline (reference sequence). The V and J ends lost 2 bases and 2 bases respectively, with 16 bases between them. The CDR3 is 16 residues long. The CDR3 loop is CAWSRDKAITGNTIYF. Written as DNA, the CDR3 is TGTGCCTGGAGTCGGGACAAGGCCATTACTGGAAACACCATATATTTT.

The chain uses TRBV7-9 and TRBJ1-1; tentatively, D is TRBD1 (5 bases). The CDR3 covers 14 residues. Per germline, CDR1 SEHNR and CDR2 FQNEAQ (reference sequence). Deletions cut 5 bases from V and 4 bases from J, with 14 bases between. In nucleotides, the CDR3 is TGTGCCAGCAGCCTATCCGGGGGGAGCACTGAAGCTTTCTTT. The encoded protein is CASSLSGGSTEAFF.

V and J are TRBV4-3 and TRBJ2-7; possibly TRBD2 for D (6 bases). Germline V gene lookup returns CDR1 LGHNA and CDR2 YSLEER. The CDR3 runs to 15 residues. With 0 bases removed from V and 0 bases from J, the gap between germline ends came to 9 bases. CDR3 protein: CASSQERDFSYEQYF. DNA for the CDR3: TGCGCCAGCAGCCAAGAAAGGGACTTCTCCTACGAGCAGTACTTC.

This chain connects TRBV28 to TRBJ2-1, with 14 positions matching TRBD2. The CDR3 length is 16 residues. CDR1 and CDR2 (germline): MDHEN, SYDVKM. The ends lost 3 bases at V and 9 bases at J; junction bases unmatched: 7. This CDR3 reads CASSLRGTSGGGEQFF. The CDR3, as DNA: TGTGCCAGCAGTTTGCGGGGGACTAGCGGGGGAGGTGAGCAGTTCTTC.

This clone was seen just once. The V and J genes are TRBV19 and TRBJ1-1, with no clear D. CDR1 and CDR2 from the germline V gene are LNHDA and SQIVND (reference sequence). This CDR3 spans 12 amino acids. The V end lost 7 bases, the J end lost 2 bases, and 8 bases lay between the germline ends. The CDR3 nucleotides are TGTGCCAGTAAAGAGGGAAACACTGAAGCTTTCTTT. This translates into CASKEGNTEAFF.

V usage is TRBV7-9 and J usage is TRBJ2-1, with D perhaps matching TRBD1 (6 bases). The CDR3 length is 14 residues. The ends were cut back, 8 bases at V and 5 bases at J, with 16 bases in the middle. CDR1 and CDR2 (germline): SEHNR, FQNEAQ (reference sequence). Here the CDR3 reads CASLGWGPNNEQFF. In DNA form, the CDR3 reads TGTGCCAGCCTTGGGTGGGGGCCTAACAATGAGCAGTTCTTC.

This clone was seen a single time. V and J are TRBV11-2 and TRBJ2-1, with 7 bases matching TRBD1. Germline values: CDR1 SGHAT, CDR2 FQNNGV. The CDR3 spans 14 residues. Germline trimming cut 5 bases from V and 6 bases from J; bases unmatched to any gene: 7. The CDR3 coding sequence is TGTGCCAGCAGCCATGGGACAGCCCTCAATGAGCAGTTCTTC. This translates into CASSHGTALNEQFF.

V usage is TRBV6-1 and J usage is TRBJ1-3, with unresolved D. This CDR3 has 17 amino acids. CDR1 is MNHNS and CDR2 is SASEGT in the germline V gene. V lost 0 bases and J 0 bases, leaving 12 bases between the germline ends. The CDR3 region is CASSEAPDGYSGNTIYF. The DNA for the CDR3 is TGTGCCAGCAGTGAAGCGCCTGACGGGTACTCTGGAAACACCATATATTTT.